This T cell receptor (beta chain) was identified in a study of cytomegalovirus exposure and HLA in healthy donors. Study results and caveats: Previously analyzed data showed that most TCR beta V segments were productive at a frequency of about 90% or about 30%. Later, TCR association rates were found to vary by HLA locus, highest for DRB1 and lowest for HLA-C. The likely origin of a cluster of highly shared sequence variants was a sequencing artifact. The investigators catalogued 150 or so TCR beta chains as cytomegalovirus-associated.

13 Jbeta primers and 60 Vbeta primers were used for the PCR. Sequencing used immunoSEQ multiplex PCR; TCRdb keeps in-frame clones, though not all of them. The sample has fewer than 200,000 clones, roughly 87% seen once. There are 15 residues in the CDR3. V gave up 2 bases and J gave up 1 base, with 10 bases separating them. CDR1 is LNHNV and CDR2 is YYDKDF in the germline V gene (reference sequence). This clone appeared a single time. The target antigen is unknown. The sequenced sample was PBMCs. V is TRBV15 and J is TRBJ2-3; D is undetermined. This receptor was obtained from a boy aged 2 to 10 in good health and CMV-seronegative. The CDR3 DNA is TGTGCCACCAGCAGAAGCCCCAGCGGCACAGATACGCAGTATTTT. It translates to CATSRSPSGTDTQYF.